Listed below are T cell receptor beta chains from one sample, sequenced in a study of lymphopenia after photon versus proton radiotherapy. The data were produced by immunoSEQ multiplex PCR, yet TCRdb's version contains in-frame clones alone and is incomplete. The sample lists tens of thousands of clones, approximately 84% occurring once. The sample consisted of peripheral blood, taken from a patient treated with proton-based radiotherapy. Receptors originate from a man aged 60 to 75 with pancreatic cancer. Both conserved end residues are part of each CDR3. Each record gives: J gene, clone size, D gene, V gene, CDR3 protein, CDR3 DNA. The D gene is left open where the match is weak. Size is omitted from some rows. Given values are once, few, many or a class for expanded clones.

>TRBJ1-6|NA|NA|TRBV6-6
CASSSEGVSPLHF
TGTGCCAGCAGTTCGGAGGGTGTTTCACCCCTCCACTTT
>TRBJ2-7|NA|TRBD1|TRBV29-1
CSGGTDLHEQYF
TGCAGCGGGGGGACAGACCTCCACGAGCAGTACTTC
>TRBJ2-5|NA|NA|TRBV30
CAWSRSASQETQYF
TGTGCCTGGAGTCGTTCTGCATCCCAAGAGACCCAGTACTTC
>TRBJ2-3|NA|NA|TRBV4-2
CASSQDDLPTDTQYF
TGTGCCAGCAGCCAAGACGACCTCCCCACAGATACGCAGTATTTT
>TRBJ2-7|NA|NA|TRBV29-1
CSVAVNSLWEQYF
TGCAGCGTTGCCGTAAATAGCTTGTGGGAGCAGTACTTC
>TRBJ2-5|NA|TRBD1|TRBV28
CASSHSRGREGQETQYF
TGTGCCAGCAGTCACTCCAGGGGGCGCGAGGGCCAAGAGACCCAGTACTTC
>TRBJ1-5|NA|NA|TRBV2
CASSESVRAGRPQHF
TGTGCCAGCAGTGAAAGTGTCAGGGCGGGTCGGCCCCAGCATTTT
>TRBJ1-2|NA|NA|TRBV10-3
CAISEQGGGYGYTF
TGTGCCATCAGTGAGCAAGGGGGTGGCTATGGCTACACCTTC
>TRBJ1-5|NA|NA|TRBV5-6
CASSINGGRISNQPQHF
TGTGCCAGCAGCATAAACGGTGGCAGGATAAGCAATCAGCCCCAGCATTTT
>TRBJ1-5|NA|NA|TRBV13
CASSLGNQPQHF
TGTGCCAGCAGCTTAGGCAATCAGCCCCAGCATTTT
>TRBJ2-1|NA|NA|TRBV6-5
CASSYSSADSYNEQFF
TGTGCCAGCAGTTACTCTTCGGCGGACTCCTACAATGAGCAGTTCTTC
>TRBJ2-7|NA|NA|TRBV2
CASSDGFLSYEQYF
TGTGCCAGCAGTGACGGCTTTCTTTCCTACGAGCAGTACTTC
>TRBJ1-4|once|NA|TRBV4-1
CASSQGTNVGSDEKLFF
TGCGCCAGCAGCCAAGGGACAAATGTCGGGTCTGATGAAAAACTGTTTTTT
>TRBJ1-1|NA|TRBD1|TRBV27
CASSPYGQGNTEAFF
TGTGCCAGCAGCCCTTACGGACAGGGTAACACTGAAGCTTTCTTT
>TRBJ1-4|NA|TRBD1|TRBV28
CASSRPGGSGKLFF
TGTGCCAGCAGTCGTCCAGGGGGCTCTGGTAAACTGTTTTTT